This T cell receptor beta chain was recorded in a study of neurological immune-mediated disorders (dated by TCRdb to 2018 to 2020). Study-wide context: Among the 35 or so multiple sclerosis patients, relapsing-remitting MS was present in some 30 and secondary progressive MS was present in 3. Peripheral blood TCR-beta repertoires from HTLV-I-associated myelopathy (HAM/TSP) patients, multiple sclerosis patients and healthy controls were compared by UMI-based sequencing. Alongside PBMC samples, the set of 106 TCR-beta libraries contained longitudinal samples, technical triplicates, and paired CD4+ and CD8+ T-cell subsets that had been sorted. The cohort was made up of about 66 subjects, consisting of some 14 HAM/TSP patients, roughly 35 multiple sclerosis patients and roughly 20 healthy controls.

There are many counts of this clonotype. The antigen it recognizes is unknown. The sample holds no much larger clone one base away, and base qualities are not on file. Summary of the overall study and its limitations: No association of the MS cluster with clinical or MRI features was observed, and the need for larger cohorts was stated by the authors. Across subjects, expanded clones never shared an identical CDR3 amino acid sequence, which suggests that the TCR-beta repertoires in every group were private. In phylogenetic analysis, the repertoires of 18 of 34 MS patients grouped into a cluster of related CDR3 sequences, which suggests a possible signature at the repertoire level. The highest TCR clonal expansion was observed in HAM/TSP patients, whereas the lowest was observed in MS patients, even when compared with healthy controls.

cDNA synthesis used template-switch 5'RACE with a primer carrying a 10-nucleotide random unique molecular identifier tagging each TCR transcript. Each sequencing run produced over 180 million TCR-beta sequences covering 15-18 subjects. Total RNA was extracted with the RNeasy kit. TCR-beta VDJ regions were amplified with primers for the TCR constant region and the 5'RACE anchor, using the KAPA Real-time Library Amplification kit. Sample indexes and Illumina adaptors were added in a first PCR, and a second PCR then increased library yield. After purification with Ampure beads, the TCR product of roughly 650 bp was size-selected on a 2% E-gel SizeSelection system. Before pooling, library quality was assessed on a Bioanalyzer, concentration was determined with Qubit, and library quantification was performed with the Kapa Library Quantification kit. Libraries were sequenced paired-end 2 x 150 bp on an Illumina HiSeq 2500. To increase sequence diversity, 25-30% phiX was spiked into each library pool. The authors' pipeline ran thus. The UMI-based MiGEC pipeline processed quality-filtered reads and removed over 80% of raw TCR sequences during error correction. VDJ genes were aligned to IMGT germline references, and each clonotype was defined by a unique CDR3 amino acid sequence together with V-J genes. Clonal expansion, Shannon diversity and CDR3 relatedness (CalcPairwiseDistances, ClusterSamples) were evaluated with VDJtools, and phylogenetic trees were built with CLCbio workbench. A clone was classed as expanded if it had 8 or more unique UMIs, a cutoff based on coefficient-of-variation modelling across technical triplicates. TCRdb reprocessing: public reads trimmed at Q25 with fastp, clones called with MiXCR, in-frame beta chains kept. Entries are consolidated by CDR3 protein sequence, retaining the most common genes and DNA. TCRdb's processing, not the authors' own work, is the source of the V and J calls. Present in this sample are roughly 62,000 distinct CDR3 sequences, 4% to 6% of which were seen just once. The top ten hold less than 3.5% of the sample.

The germline V gene supplies CDR1 MDHEN and CDR2 SYDVKM. Between the V and J ends, shortened by 5 bases and 4 bases respectively, the junction contains 9 bases. Its CDR3 holds 13 amino acids, cysteine through phenylalanine. Only CDR3 DNA remains: 39 bases, in frame from the first base. Libraries from unsorted PBMCs were made from 2 million PBMCs kept in RNAlater at -80 degrees C until RNA extraction. The multiple sclerosis patients were enrolled in a US clinical protocol that evaluated disease progression with magnetic resonance imaging. PBMCs were separated from peripheral blood using Ficoll-Hypaque density gradient centrifugation and then cryopreserved in liquid nitrogen.

Recombination joined TRBV28 with TRBJ1-5; there is no confident call for the D gene. Sequenced input: PBMCs. The sequence was obtained from a woman aged 45-65 years with multiple sclerosis. The CDR3 in this case is CASSGTDNQPQHF. The nucleotide sequence reads TGTGCCAGCAGTGGCACAGATAATCAGCCCCAGCATTTT.